The next 20 T cell receptor beta chains were all read from a single sample in a study of graft-versus-host responses after intestinal transplantation. These TCRs' antigens remain unknown. Produced via immunoSEQ multiplex PCR; TCRdb's table is partial and in-frame only. The sample consists of tens of thousands of clones, more than 85% of them appearing once. The sequences come from unstimulated CD8+ T cells sorted from spleen or lymph node cells, collected before transplant. The receptors shown here come from a human donor who was the organ donor for an intestinal transplant.

V and J are TRBV12-1 and TRBJ2-7; TRBD1 is taken as the D call from the table, unchecked against the DNA. TRBV12-1 is labeled a pseudogene. This CDR3 region has 12 residues. CDR3 amino acids: CASRDSSYEQYF. CDR3 DNA sequence: TGTGCCAGCAGGGACAGCTCCTACGAGCAGTACTTC.

The rearrangement links TRBV6-5 to TRBJ2-7, with TRBD1 identical over 11 bases. CDR1 is MNHEY and CDR2 is SVGAGI in the germline V gene. This CDR3 is 14 amino acids long. Trimming at V came to 5 bases and at J to 6 bases, leaving 6 bases not matched to a gene. The CDR3: CASSTSGTGGEQYF. CDR3 DNA: TGTGCCAGCAGTACATCCGGGACAGGGGGCGAGCAGTACTTC.

The rearrangement joins TRBV27 to TRBJ2-2, with unresolved D. V dropped 6 bases and J dropped 5 bases, with 7 bases sitting between them. Germline V gives CDR1 MNHEY, CDR2 SMNVEV (reference sequence). This CDR3 contains 12 residues. The CDR3 region has the DNA TGTGCCAGCAGAGGGTCGACCGGGGAGCTGTTTTTT. It is translated as CASRGSTGELFF.

This clone was counted a single time. The chain joins TRBV10-2 to TRBJ2-4; the match to TRBD1 covers 7 bases. CDR1 is WSHSY, CDR2 SAAADI, per germline. The CDR3 spans 15 residues. V was clipped by 9 bases and J by 8 bases; unmatched bases: 16. For the CDR3, the DNA is TGCGCCAGTAGACGACAGGGCGGGCCTTGGGACATTCAGTACTTC. Translated, it gives CASRRQGGPWDIQYF.

The chain uses TRBV9 and TRBJ2-7, with a possible D match to TRBD2 (6 bases). CDR3 size: 14 residues. Trimming cost V 4 bases and J 2 bases, with 13 bases left between them. Germline CDR1 and CDR2: SGDLS and YYNGEE. Here the CDR3 reads CASSPRDATYEQYF. CDR3 DNA sequence: TGTGCCAGCAGCCCGCGGGACGCAACCTACGAGCAGTACTTC. The full variable domain, with the rest looked up from reference TRBV9 and TRBJ2-7, is DSGVTQTPKHLITATGQRVTLRCSPRSGDLSVYWYQQSLDQGLQFLIQYYNGEERAKGNILERFSAQQFPDLHSELNLSSLELGDSALYFCASSPRDATYEQYFGPGTRLTVT.

The V gene is TRBV19, the J gene TRBJ2-2; D unresolved. Germline loops: CDR1 LNHDA, CDR2 SQIVND (reference sequence). With 2 bases removed from V and 4 bases from J, the gap between germline ends came to 8 bases. CDR3 length: 14 residues. The CDR3 nucleotides are TGTGCCAGTAGTATATTATGGGGCACCGGGGAGCTGTTTTTT. Encoded protein: CASSILWGTGELFF.

The chain joins TRBV4-1 to TRBJ2-5; D gene uncertain. The DNA end lines up better with TRBJ2-7; the J call may be wrong. CDR1 and CDR2 from the germline V gene are MGHRA and YSYEKL. CDR3 length equals 15 residues. The CDR3 DNA reads TGCGCCAGCAGCCAAGATTATAGGGAACCCTACGAGCAGTACTTC. This sequence encodes CASSQDYREPYEQYF.

The gene calls are TRBV7-2 and TRBJ1-4; no clear D gene. This CDR3 comprises 13 residues. V was trimmed by 10 bases and J by 0 bases, leaving 9 bases between them. Looked up from germline, CDR1 is SGHTA and CDR2 is FQGNSA. The CDR3 loop reads CAIQITTNEKLFF. CDR3 nucleotides: TGTGCCATCCAAATCACAACTAATGAAAAACTGTTTTTT.

The chain recombines TRBV29-1 with TRBJ2-5; the D is unclear. The J call is in doubt because the DNA end fits TRBJ2-7 better. This CDR3 is built from 13 residues. Germline V gene lookup returns CDR1 SQVTM and CDR2 ANQGSEA. CDR3 in DNA: TGCAGCGCCCGTGGCTCCGAACTCTACGAGCAGTACTTC. Its translation is CSARGSELYEQYF.

The chain couples TRBV5-4 to TRBJ2-7; weak D call: TRBD1 (6 bases). CDR1 and CDR2 from the germline V gene are SGHNT and YYREEE (reference sequence). V was pared by 3 bases and J by 7 bases, with 17 bases between. This CDR3 region has 14 residues. DNA of the CDR3: TGTGCCAGCAGCTCGTGGGGCCCGAGGGGGGAGCAGTACTTC. It translates to CASSSWGPRGEQYF.

The V gene is TRBV6-5, the J gene TRBJ1-1; D is unclear. Germline values: CDR1 MNHEY, CDR2 SVGAGI. The V gene lost 5 bases and the J gene lost 3 bases, with 10 bases spanning the gap. CDR3 length: 13 amino acids. The chain's CDR3 is CASSEESYTEAFF. The CDR3 DNA reads TGTGCCAGCAGTGAAGAGTCATACACTGAAGCTTTCTTT.

This clone appeared a single time. The chain combines TRBV4-2 with TRBJ2-3, with D hard to call. V was trimmed by 0 bases and J by 2 bases, leaving 9 bases between them. This CDR3 has 15 amino acids. CDR1 is LGHNA and CDR2 is YNFKEQ in the germline V gene. This CDR3 is CASSQDTYPTDTQYF. The CDR3 nucleotides are TGTGCCAGCAGCCAAGATACCTACCCCACAGATACGCAGTATTTT.

The chain couples TRBV6-1 to TRBJ2-7; tentative D call: TRBD1 (6 bases). Germline lookup yields CDR1 MNHNS and CDR2 SASEGT. V lost 4 bases and J 3 bases, leaving 25 bases between the germline ends. The length of the CDR3 is 18 residues. CDR3: CASSVFFSKTGIVYEQYF. The DNA of the CDR3 is TGTGCCAGCAGTGTTTTTTTCAGTAAGACAGGCATCGTCTACGAGCAGTACTTC.

The V and J genes are TRBV19 and TRBJ2-7; 8 bases align to TRBD1. Germline V gene data show CDR1 as LNHDA and CDR2 as SQIVND (reference sequence). Trimming cost V 8 bases and J 7 bases; bases outside gene matches: 4. This CDR3 contains 11 residues. The DNA for the CDR3 is TGTGCCAGTGGACAGGGTGGGGAGCAGTACTTC. This translates into CASGQGGEQYF. The complete variable domain, with remaining parts taken from reference TRBV19 and TRBJ2-7, reads DGGITQSPKYLFRKEGQNVTLSCEQNLNHDAMYWYRQDPGQGLRLIYYSQIVNDFQKGDIAEGYSVSREKKESFPLTVTSAQKNPTAFYLCASGQGGEQYFGPGTRLTVT.

This rearrangement joins TRBV6-5 to TRBJ1-1; D unresolved. This CDR3 has 12 amino acids. The V and J ends lost 5 bases and 1 base respectively, with 5 bases between them. Germline CDR1 and CDR2: MNHEY and SVGAGI. CDR3 nucleotide sequence: TGTGCCAGCAGTGCGGGGAACACTGAAGCTTTCTTT. Translation gives CASSAGNTEAFF.

V usage is TRBV5-4 and J usage is TRBJ2-1, with TRBD2 matching over 8 bases. The CDR3 is made up of 15 amino acids. From germline, CDR1 is SGHNT and CDR2 YYREEE (reference sequence). V shed 2 bases, J shed 0 bases, and the junction held 1 base outside the gene matches. Here the CDR3 reads CASSFLAGSYNEQFF. CDR3 coding DNA: TGTGCCAGCAGCTTTCTAGCGGGCTCCTACAATGAGCAGTTCTTC. Full variable domain (remainder filled in from reference TRBV5-4 and TRBJ2-1): ETGVTQSPTHLIKTRGQQVTLRCSSQSGHNTVSWYQQALGQGPQFIFQYYREEENGRGNFPPRFSGLQFPNYSSELNVNALELDDSALYLCASSFLAGSYNEQFFGPGTRLTVL.

Here the CDR3 reads CASSVAGYGYTF. In nucleotides, the CDR3 is TGTGCCAGCAGCGTAGCCGGATATGGCTACACCTTC. The genes are TRBV9 and TRBJ1-2; no clear D gene. Germline CDR1 SGDLS, CDR2 YYNGEE. The CDR3 is 12 amino acids. V was cut by 0 bases and J by 5 bases, with 5 bases left in between.

The V gene is TRBV4-1, the J gene TRBJ1-1; TRBD1 agrees at 8 bases. V shed 0 bases, J shed 0 bases, and the junction held 9 bases outside the gene matches. In germline, CDR1 is MGHRA, CDR2 YSYEKL. The CDR3 length is 18 residues. The CDR3 nucleotides are TGCGCCAGCAGCCAAGATAGCTCGGCAGGGGGCTTGAACACTGAAGCTTTCTTT. Translating gives CASSQDSSAGGLNTEAFF.

This rearrangement joins TRBV18 to TRBJ1-2; D call uncertain. The CDR3 loop spans 13 amino acids. Germline V lookup: CDR1 KGHSH, CDR2 LQKENI. Trimming shortened V by 3 bases and J by 4 bases, and 9 bases separated the two germline ends. In nucleotides, the CDR3 is TGTGCCAGCTCACCCCGCCCGCTCTATGGCTACACCTTC. Amino acids: CASSPRPLYGYTF.

The chain links TRBV7-9 to TRBJ2-2, with D perhaps assigned TRBD1 or TRBD2 (6 bases each). The CDR3 spans 12 residues. V dropped 7 bases and J dropped 7 bases, with 10 bases sitting between them. The germline gives CDR1 SEHNR, CDR2 FQNEAQ (reference sequence). CDR3 sequence reads: CASTGASGELFF. CDR3 DNA: TGTGCCAGCACGGGGGCCAGCGGGGAGCTGTTTTTT. Drawing the rest from reference TRBV7-9 and TRBJ2-2, the complete variable domain is DTGVSQNPRHKITKRGQNVTFRCDPISEHNRLYWYRQTLGQGPEFLTYFQNEAQLEKSRLLSDRFSAERPKGSFSTLEIQRTEQGDSAMYLCASTGASGELFFGEGSRLTVL.